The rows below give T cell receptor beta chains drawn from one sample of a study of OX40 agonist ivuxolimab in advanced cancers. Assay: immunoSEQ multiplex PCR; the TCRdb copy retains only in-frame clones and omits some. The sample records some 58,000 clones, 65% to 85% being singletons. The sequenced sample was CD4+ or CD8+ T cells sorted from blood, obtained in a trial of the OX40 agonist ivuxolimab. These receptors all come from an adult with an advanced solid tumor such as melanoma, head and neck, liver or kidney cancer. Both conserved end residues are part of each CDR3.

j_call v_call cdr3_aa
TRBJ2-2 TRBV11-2 CASSLIRYTGELFF
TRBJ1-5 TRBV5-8 CASSLATSSQGNQPQHF
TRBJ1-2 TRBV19 CASSTDRADNYGYTF
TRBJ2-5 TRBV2 CASSARGELKETQYF
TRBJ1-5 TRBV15 CATSTGRALGSQPQHF
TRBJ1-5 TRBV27 CASTPSRGQPQHF
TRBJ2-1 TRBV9 CASSPRYNEQFF
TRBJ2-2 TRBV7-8 CASRPTGAGELFF
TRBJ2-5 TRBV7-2 CASSLTDTQQTQYF
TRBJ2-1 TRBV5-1 CASSPWQGQDNEQFF
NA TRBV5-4 CASSFDLSSYEQYF